This T cell receptor beta chain was captured by sequencing in a study of blood T cell repertoires in COVID-19. Study information: The United States, Italy and Spain were the sources of the acute and convalescent COVID-19 samples. T cells, B-cell-depleted T cells, or PBMCs supplied cDNA or gDNA.

Original methodology: Amplification of reference gene primers was used by the study to estimate nucleated cell counts. Method: immunoSEQ multiplex PCR; TCRdb's copy keeps in-frame clones and lacks some. That table furnishes V, J and clone size, whereas the DNA furnished D and trimming. The sample has roughly 360,000 clones; approximately 80% are singletons. The V and J ends lost 3 bases and 10 bases, in that order; junction bases with no gene match: 5. Germline CDR1 SGHTA, CDR2 FQGNSA. The CDR3 covers 14 residues. The sequence was obtained from a human donor with acute or convalescent COVID-19. The donor label of this sample is uncertain. The genes are TRBV7-2 and TRBJ1-6, with TRBD1 matching over 8 bases. The sequencing sample was made of peripheral blood. The CDR3 DNA reads TGTGCCAGCAGCTTGACAGGGGAACGCTCACCCCTCCACTTT. This encodes CASSLTGERSPLHF.